This TCR beta chain was recovered during a study of shared clonotypes between healthy human individuals. On the study more broadly: Each donor had three CD4 naive, three CD4 memory, two CD8 naive and one CD8 memory plate.

Method: immunoSEQ multiplex PCR; TCRdb's copy keeps in-frame clones and lacks some. The sample has about 2.1 million clones; around 93% are singletons. Terminally differentiated effector memory CD45RA+ cells were excluded by CCR7 positive selection of CD45RO-negative cells. All donors were healthy HIV-negative adults lacking recent acute infections or vaccinations. Turning to this clone: Its antigen is unknown.

Broader study findings: Relative to clonotypes present in all four donors, those not shared had lower generation probabilities. Naive subsets generally exceeded memory subsets in estimated richness.

Material: naive CD8+ T cells from PBMCs. The clonotype originates from a man between 18 and 29 years old in good health. Some clones in this sample may be carry-over from other donors' samples.

CDR3 sequence (DNA): TGTGCCAGCAGCCATAAGGACAGGGCCCAAGAGACCCAGTACTTC. Its translation: CASSHKDRAQETQYF. The J gene is TRBJ2-5, the V gene TRBV9; TRBD1 aligns across 8 bases. CDR1 and CDR2 from the germline V gene are SGDLS and YYNGEE. V was pared by 4 bases and J by 1 base, with 6 bases of the junction left unmatched. The CDR3 totals 15 residues.